This TCR beta chain was obtained from a study of low-dose radiotherapy and immunotherapy resistance in tumors. At the level of the study: With 1 Gy per fraction every two weeks, Cohort 2 accumulated 13 Gy across 26 weeks.

This clonotype occurred many times. The CDR3 contains 15 residues. CDR1 SGHVS and CDR2 FQNEAQ come from the germline V gene. V was clipped by 5 bases and J by 0 bases, with 14 bases between them. The PCR that amplified TCRs ran for 20 cycles, relying on a constant-region primer and a V-primer adapter. TCRdb analysed the reads with MiXCR anew, one entry per CDR3 protein. The profile shows approximately 52,000 distinct CDR3 sequences, around 35% of them singletons. Stated time point: after trial treatment. Treatment: LDRT plus nivolumab, ipilimumab, low-dose cyclophosphamide and aspirin (RACIN trial). The sample in question was PBMCs, obtained after low-dose radiotherapy plus immunotherapy. This receptor was identified in a male donor with rectosigmoid adenocarcinoma. The chain carries TRBV7-8 and TRBJ2-7; the D gene is possibly TRBD2 (6 bases). Written as DNA, the CDR3 is TGTGCCAGCAGCCTGGGACTCGACAACTCCTACGAGCAGTACTTC. Protein sequence: CASSLGLDNSYEQYF.